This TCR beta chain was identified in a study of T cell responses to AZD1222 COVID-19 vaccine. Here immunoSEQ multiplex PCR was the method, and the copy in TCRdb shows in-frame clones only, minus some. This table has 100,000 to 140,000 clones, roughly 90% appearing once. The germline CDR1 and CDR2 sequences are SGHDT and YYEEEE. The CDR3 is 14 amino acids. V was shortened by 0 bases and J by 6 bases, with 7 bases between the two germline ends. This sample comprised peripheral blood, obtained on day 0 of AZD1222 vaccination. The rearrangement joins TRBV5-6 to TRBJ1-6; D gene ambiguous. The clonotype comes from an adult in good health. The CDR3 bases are TGTGCCAGCAGCTTGGGGCCAGGTAATTCACCCCTCCACTTT. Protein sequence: CASSLGPGNSPLHF.